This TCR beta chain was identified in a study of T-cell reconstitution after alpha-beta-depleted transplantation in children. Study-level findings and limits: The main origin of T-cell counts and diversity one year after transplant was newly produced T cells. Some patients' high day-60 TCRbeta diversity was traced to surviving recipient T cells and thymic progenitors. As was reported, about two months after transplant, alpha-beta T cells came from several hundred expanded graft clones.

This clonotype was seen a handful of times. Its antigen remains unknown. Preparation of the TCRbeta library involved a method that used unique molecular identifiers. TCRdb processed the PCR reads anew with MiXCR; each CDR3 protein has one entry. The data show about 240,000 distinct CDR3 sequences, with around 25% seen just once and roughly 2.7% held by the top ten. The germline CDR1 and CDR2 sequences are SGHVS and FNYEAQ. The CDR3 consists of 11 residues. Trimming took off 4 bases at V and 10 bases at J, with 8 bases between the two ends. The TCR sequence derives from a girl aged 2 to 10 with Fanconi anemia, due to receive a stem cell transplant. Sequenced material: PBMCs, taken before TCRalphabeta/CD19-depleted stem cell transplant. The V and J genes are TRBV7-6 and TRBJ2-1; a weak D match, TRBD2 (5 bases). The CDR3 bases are TGTGCCAGCAGCTCTAGCTGGGAGCAGTTCTTC. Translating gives CASSSSWEQFF.